This paragraph reports one T cell receptor beta chain. It lacks a known antigen. Base qualities were left out, and no much larger clone turns up one base away. V drops 4 bases and J drops 5 bases, leaving 15 bases in between. Inclusive of the bounding cysteine and phenylalanine, the CDR3 is 14 residues long. Only CDR3 DNA remains: 42 bases, in frame from the first base. The germline V gene supplies CDR1 SGHAT and CDR2 FQNNGV. The data belong to a study of blood T cell repertoires in COVID-19 (dated by TCRdb to between 2020 and 2021). About the investigation overall: Samples from collaborators originated in the United States, Italy and Spain and spanned both the acute and convalescent phases of COVID-19. The material from the prospective study consisted of cDNA or gDNA derived from T cells, B-cell-depleted T cells, or PBMCs. Subjects who had been exposed to COVID-19, were actively infected with it, or had recovered from it provided the deeply sampled blood TCRbeta repertoires that made up the dataset. A freely available public database, intended as a resource for researchers studying the immune response to SARS-CoV-2, is where the repertoires were released. Samples came from the ongoing ImmuneRACE study (first 160 participants) plus 1,254 subjects from 6 global collaborators. Nearly every sample came with metadata listing a de-identified subject ID, COVID-19 status, age in years and sex. Where available, HLA class I and class II types were taken from metadata supplied by the sample provider and were not determined by assay-based typing.

Collaborating institutions collected whole blood in K2EDTA tubes following their own protocols. Collaborator samples were shipped for TCRbeta analysis as frozen whole blood, isolated PBMCs, or DNA extracted from either sample type. TCRbeta CDR3 regions were amplified from genomic DNA using the immunoSEQ Assay, a bias-controlled multiplex PCR. Concerning the study's data processing: The number of nucleated cells in each sample was estimated from the amplification of reference gene primers within the assay. Sequence reads were collapsed and filtered to measure the absolute abundance of every unique TCRbeta CDR3 rearrangement. For each sample, productive Simpson clonality was calculated as the square root of Simpson's diversity index across productive rearrangements. TCRdb holds this immuneACCESS table with in-frame rearrangements only. Some clones are missing; in checked studies, unresolved V genes explain under half, and the rest has no known cause. That table is the source of V, J and clone size, and D and trimming were worked out from the DNA. In all, the sample holds about 200,000 clones, and 70% to 90% of those were seen once. The top ten clones comprise about 13% of the sample.

On the study overall, not on this receptor specifically: Clinical and demographic metadata were provided uncurated, with the amount varying by source and participant.

This clonotype was sampled from a human donor in a cohort sampled during active COVID-19. The chain is assembled from TRBV11-2 and TRBJ2-7; a tentative D call is TRBD2 (6 bases match). Sequenced: peripheral blood. CDR3 loop: CASSSRRGRHEQYF. The nucleotide sequence is TGTGCCAGCAGCTCACGACGGGGGAGACACGAGCAGTACTTC.